Below, one TCR beta chain is given with its context. The source of the sample is a study of blood T cells in healthy people across ages. Germline assignment: CDR1 LGHNA and CDR2 YSLEER. V lost 4 bases and J lost 11; bases outside the gene matches: 13. The CDR3 runs 15 residues. The use of a sample-barcoded 5' primer and a J-beta primer mix characterized a second PCR of about 7 to 12 cycles. TCRdb recomputed calls from the 5' RACE reads with MiXCR, one row per CDR3 protein. The data hold about 780,000 distinct CDR3 sequences, with around two thirds observed a single time. This clonotype was sampled from a young man in good health. The chain combines TRBV4-3 with TRBJ2-5; 10 nucleotides line up with TRBD2. The sample taken for sequencing was blood. The CDR3 loop reads CASSPGLASYNEQYF. The DNA of the CDR3 is TGCGCCAGCAGCCCGGGACTAGCGTCCTACAATGAGCAGTACTTC.